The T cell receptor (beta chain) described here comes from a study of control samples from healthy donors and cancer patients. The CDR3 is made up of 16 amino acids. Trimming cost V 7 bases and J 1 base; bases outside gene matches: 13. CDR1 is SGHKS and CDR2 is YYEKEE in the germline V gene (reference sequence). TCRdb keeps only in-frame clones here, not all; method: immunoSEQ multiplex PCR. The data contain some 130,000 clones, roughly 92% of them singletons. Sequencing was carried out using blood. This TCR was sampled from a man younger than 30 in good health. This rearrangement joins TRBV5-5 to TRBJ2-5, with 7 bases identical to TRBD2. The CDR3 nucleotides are TGTGCCAGCCATTGGGGGGGAGCCCTGTCCCAAGAGACCCAGTACTTC. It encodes CASHWGGALSQETQYF.